This T cell receptor beta chain was sequenced during a study of blood T cell repertoires in COVID-19. Background on the study: Samples representing acute and convalescent COVID-19 were sourced from the United States, Italy and Spain. T cells, B-cell-depleted T cells, or PBMCs supplied cDNA or gDNA.

CDR3 size: 14 residues. Germline CDR1 and CDR2: MDHEN and SYDVKM. V lost 4 bases, J lost 7 bases, and 10 bases stayed unmatched. This clone was picked up a small number of times. Only in-frame clones appear in the TCRdb table, and some are missing; sequencing was by immunoSEQ multiplex PCR. The table lists roughly 100,000 clones, around 86% of them singletons, with approximately 15% in the top ten. V is TRBV28 and J is TRBJ2-7; 7 bases map to TRBD2. The sample was peripheral blood. The source of this sequence is a man in his fifties with acute or convalescent COVID-19. The CDR3 loop is CASSSPALAKEQYF. Written as DNA, the CDR3 is TGTGCCAGCAGTTCTCCCGCACTAGCGAAAGAGCAGTACTTC.